The T cell receptor (beta chain) described here comes from a study of T cell changes during pregnancy in multiple sclerosis. The junction had 0 bases not matched to a gene; V was cut back by 3 bases and J by 5 bases. Germline lookup yields CDR1 LNHDA and CDR2 SQIVND (reference sequence). The CDR3 totals 12 residues. Only in-frame clones appear in the TCRdb table, and some are missing; sequencing was by immunoSEQ multiplex PCR. Here the sample spans tens of thousands of clones, approximately 94% being singletons. Source: peripheral blood, taken in the third trimester of pregnancy. The chain joins TRBV19 to TRBJ2-5, with 7 bases fitting TRBD1. This receptor was taken from a female donor with multiple sclerosis, enrolled in a pregnancy study. CDR3 sequence (DNA): TGTGCCAGTAGTATGGACAGGGAGACCCAGTACTTC. The encoded protein is CASSMDRETQYF.